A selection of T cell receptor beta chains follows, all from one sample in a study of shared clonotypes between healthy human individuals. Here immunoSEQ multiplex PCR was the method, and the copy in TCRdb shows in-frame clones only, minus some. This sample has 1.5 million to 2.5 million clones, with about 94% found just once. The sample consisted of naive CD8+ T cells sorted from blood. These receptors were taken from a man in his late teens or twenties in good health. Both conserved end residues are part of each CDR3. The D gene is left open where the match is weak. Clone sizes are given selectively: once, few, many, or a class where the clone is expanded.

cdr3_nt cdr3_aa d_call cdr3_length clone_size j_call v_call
TGCGCCAGCATCCTCCCGGGGGGGCCAGTCAACGAAAAACTGTTTTTT CASILPGGPVNEKLFF - 16 - TRBJ1-4 TRBV23-1
TGTGCCAGCAGTTTCCGGCGGGGCGCAGAAAAACTGTTTTTT CASSFRRGAEKLFF - 14 - TRBJ1-4 TRBV28
TGCGCCAGCAGCCAAGAGTCTTCCATAAGCTACGAGCAGTACTTC CASSQESSISYEQYF - 15 - TRBJ2-7 TRBV4-1
TGTGCCAGCAGCTTGGGGCGCACAGATACGCAGTATTTT CASSLGRTDTQYF - 13 - TRBJ2-3 TRBV13
TGCGCCAGCAGCTTGTTTGGTCAGTCCTACGAGCAGTACTTC CASSLFGQSYEQYF - 14 once TRBJ2-7 TRBV5-1
TGCGCCAGCAGCCAAACCTACGGGAGGGCCACCTACGAGCAGTACTTC CASSQTYGRATYEQYF TRBD2 16 - TRBJ2-7 TRBV4-3
TGTGCCAGCAGTTTAGCGGGGGGTAGCACAGATACGCAGTATTTT CASSLAGGSTDTQYF TRBD2 15 - TRBJ2-3 TRBV28
TGTGCCAGCAGTTTAGGTTCGATAACGGCTGGAAACACCATATATTTT CASSLGSITAGNTIYF - 16 - TRBJ1-3 TRBV25-1
TGTGCCAGCAGCTTCTGGGGTTCCTACGAGCAGTACTTC CASSFWGSYEQYF - 13 - TRBJ2-7 TRBV5-6
TGCGCCAGCAGTCCCGGGACTAGCAGCGCAGATACGCAGTATTTT CASSPGTSSADTQYF TRBD2 15 - TRBJ2-3 TRBV10-1
TGTGCCAGCAGCCTCACTAGCGGAGGGGGAGATACGCAGTATTTT CASSLTSGGGDTQYF TRBD2 15 - TRBJ2-3 TRBV9
TGTGCCAGCAGTGAAGCGGCAGATGAGCGGGGGTTGAATGAGCAGTTCTTC CASSEAADERGLNEQFF TRBD2 17 - TRBJ2-1 TRBV6-1
TGTGCCAGCAGCTTAGGCGAATTGGAAAAACTGTTTTTT CASSLGELEKLFF - 13 - TRBJ1-4 TRBV7-9
TGTGCCAGCAGTGAAATATGGACTAGCGGGAGTTTCGCCGACGAGCAGTACTTC CASSEIWTSGSFADEQYF TRBD2 18 - TRBJ2-7 TRBV6-1
TGTGCCAGCAGTGTGGACCTACGGTGGACCACTGAAGCTTTCTTT CASSVDLRWTTEAFF - 15 once TRBJ1-1 TRBV6-1
TGTGCCAGCAGTTACTCGACCGCCGGGACTGAAGCTTTCTTT CASSYSTAGTEAFF - 14 - TRBJ1-1 TRBV6-5
TGTGCCAGCAGCCTAATTACAGGGGACACTGAAGCTTTCTTT CASSLITGDTEAFF TRBD1 14 - TRBJ1-1 TRBV7-9
TGTGCCAGCAGTCCCGCATACTCCTACGAGCAGTACTTC CASSPAYSYEQYF - 13 - TRBJ2-7 TRBV27
TGTGCCAGCAGTTTTGGGACAGGCCCCTACGAGCAGTACTTC CASSFGTGPYEQYF TRBD1 14 - TRBJ2-7 TRBV28
TGTGCCAGCAGCCCCCAGCGGGAGGGCCCCTACGAGCAGTACTTC CASSPQREGPYEQYF TRBD2 15 few TRBJ2-7 TRBV13
TGTGCCAGCTCACCGCCGACTAGTTATGAGCAGTTCTTC CASSPPTSYEQFF - 13 - TRBJ2-1 TRBV18
TGTGCCAGCAGCGTAAGATTGGGAGGGGACACCCCCCAAGAGACCCAGTACTTC CASSVRLGGDTPQETQYF - 18 - TRBJ2-5 TRBV9
TGTGCCAGCAGCTTAGGCGAGGTTAGCACAGATACGCAGTATTTT CASSLGEVSTDTQYF - 15 - TRBJ2-3 TRBV11-3
TGTGCCAGCAGCTTAGCGATAGGACAGCAAGAGACCCAGTACTTC CASSLAIGQQETQYF - 15 - TRBJ2-5 TRBV7-9
TGTGCCAGCAGTTACCAGGGGGCCTACGAGCAGTACTTC CASSYQGAYEQYF TRBD1 13 - TRBJ2-7 TRBV27